The text below deals with one T cell receptor beta chain. These data are taken from a study of blood T cell repertoires in COVID-19. Study-level background: From the United States, Italy and Spain came samples of acute and convalescent COVID-19. From T cells, B-cell-depleted T cells, or PBMCs came the material, which was cDNA or gDNA.

The CDR3 loop spans 15 amino acids. From germline, CDR1 is MNHEY and CDR2 SMNVEV (reference sequence). With V trimmed by 6 bases and J by 4 bases, 7 bases remained unmatched. Per the study methods: Counts of nucleated cells, estimated from reference gene primer amplification, were obtained. Libraries were prepared by immunoSEQ multiplex PCR; TCRdb keeps only in-frame clonotypes and omits some of them. That table gives V, J and clone size, and the DNA gave D and trimming. The table lists 25,000 to 35,000 clones, over 75% of them singletons, with 16% in the top ten. The chain has TRBV27 and TRBJ1-2, with 11 bases lining up with TRBD1. The clonotype comes from a woman aged 55-75 years with acute or convalescent COVID-19. What was sequenced was peripheral blood. CDR3 coding DNA: TGTGCCAGCAGGGGTGGACAGGGGGCAGGCTATGGCTACACCTTC. Amino acid sequence: CASRGGQGAGYGYTF.